This TCR beta chain was recovered during a study of cytomegalovirus exposure and HLA in healthy donors. Study observations and caveats: TCR beta chain V- and J-gene trimming was linked, in a later analysis, to a missense variant in DCLRE1C. Across donors, most TCRs were seen rarely, yet some public ones were widespread. On later analysis, the bulk of CMV-associated TCR beta chains appeared to be HLA-restricted. The authors listed some 150 TCR beta chains as cytomegalovirus-associated.

Regarding this clone: Its antigen is unknown.

The primer mix had 60 Vbeta and 13 Jbeta primers. Repertoires were generated with immunoSEQ multiplex PCR, while TCRdb's copy carries only in-frame clones and drops some. The sample records tens of thousands of clones, around 87% being singletons. This CDR3 has 15 amino acids. Trimming cost V 4 bases and J 7 bases; bases outside gene matches: 8. The germline V gene has CDR1 MNHNY and CDR2 SVGAGI (reference sequence). This receptor was obtained from a woman younger than 45 in good health and CMV-seropositive. The sequencing sample was made of PBMCs. The chain carries TRBV6-6 and TRBJ2-1; 9 nucleotides agree with TRBD2. The CDR3 DNA reads TGTGCCAGCAGTTCTCAAGCGGGAGGTTATAATGAGCAGTTCTTC. Residues: CASSSQAGGYNEQFF.